Reported below is one TCR beta chain. Its antigen is unknown. Mismatch with germline at one junction end may stem from a read error. These data come from a study of glioma-infiltrating T cells (dated by TCRdb to the mid-2010s). Broadly, across the study: Glioma tissue, non-neoplastic brain tissue and matched peripheral blood mononuclear cells were used as sources from which TCR alpha- and beta-chain repertoires were sequenced. To gauge divergence between tissue and blood T-cell populations, every tissue-infiltrating repertoire was compared against the peripheral blood repertoire from the same patient. Three low-grade glioma patients, seven to nine primary glioblastoma patients, and three non-glioma patients who contributed non-neoplastic brain tissue made up the paired cohort.

TCR alpha and beta CDR3 regions were amplified with the iRepertoire nested amplicon-rescue multiplex PCR (arm-PCR) platform from RNA. For one-step reverse transcription and amplification, roughly 90-400 ng of tissue mRNA or PBMC total RNA was used as input. After bead purification, a secondary multiplex PCR added Illumina adapters, and libraries were gel-purified between 200 and 400 bp. Demultiplexing relied on internal 6-nucleotide barcodes carried by the libraries. Sequencing of libraries was performed on an Illumina MiSeq with 2x220 or 2x250 nucleotide paired-end reads. Per the authors' processing: Paired reads were merged with FLASH 1.2.11 and aligned to the GRCh37 human genome with BWA-MEM before extracting TRA and TRB reads. V and J assignment used an IMGT-derived reference of cassette sequences and CDR3 motifs that included pseudogenes. Reads were translated in three frames, and productive CDR3s were defined by a C…FGXG motif without stop codons. Clonotypes were defined as unique combinations of V-J cassette pair and CDR3 amino acid sequence. Filtering of reads was based on Hamming distance, with the threshold set by the sequence error rate of each sample in mapped regions. The public sequencing data were trimmed at Q25 with fastp and processed into clonotypes with MiXCR by TCRdb, which kept only in-frame beta chains. Entries are consolidated by CDR3 protein sequence, retaining the most common genes and DNA. The V and J calls, along with clone size, are taken from TCRdb and not from the paper's own processing. The sample has about 89,000 distinct CDR3 sequences on record, approximately 22% of them singletons. 6.7% of the sample is in the top ten clones.

From its cysteine to its phenylalanine, the CDR3 spans 15 amino acids. Only the CDR3 part of the read is kept: 45 bases, read in frame from the first base. From the germline V gene, CDR1 is MNHNS and CDR2 is SASEGT. On the study overall, not on this receptor specifically: VJ-independent divergence between tissue and blood was lower than expected in non-neoplastic patients but higher than expected in all gliomas, particularly low-grade gliomas. Group comparisons were based on small numbers of patients: three non-neoplastic, three low-grade glioma and roughly 8 glioblastoma patients. Very few CDR3 sequences were found to be shared between tissue and blood, and this scarcity was attributed to high CDR3 diversity and limited sampling.

The TCR sequence derives from a human donor with low-grade glioma or glioblastoma, undergoing nonglioma brain surgery, or in good health (not recorded which). The sequence joins TRBV6-1 to TRBJ2-7; a stretch of 8 junction bases matches TRBD1. Material for sequencing was glioma tissue, nonneoplastic brain tissue, or PBMCs (not recorded which). The CDR3 protein is CASRQGQGYSYEHYF. In nucleotides, the sequence is TGTGCCAGCAGACAAGGACAGGGCTATTCCTACGAGCATTACTTC.